This is a list of T cell receptor beta chains from one sample in a study of cytomegalovirus exposure and HLA in healthy donors. Sequenced by immunoSEQ multiplex PCR; TCRdb stores in-frame clones only, minus some. The profile covers some 190,000 clones, with roughly 88% appearing a single time and approximately 1.2% taken by the ten largest. The sample consisted of PBMCs. The source is a boy aged 2-9 years in good health and CMV-seronegative. Each CDR3 is given with its conserved first and last residue. A D gene is named only where the DNA matches it firmly. Clone size is stated in some rows and not others, as once, few, many or a class when expanded.

V	D	J	size	CDR3	DNA
TRBV2	TRBD1	TRBJ2-3	NA	CATSRQGTNTDTQYF	TGTGCCACCAGCCGACAGGGAACGAATACAGATACGCAGTATTTT
TRBV30	NA	TRBJ2-3	NA	CAWRAGVPTDTQYF	TGTGCCTGGAGGGCCGGGGTGCCCACAGATACGCAGTATTTT
TRBV7-2	TRBD1	TRBJ2-1	NA	CASSWTGSGTGYNEQFF	TGTGCCAGCAGCTGGACTGGGTCCGGGACAGGCTACAATGAGCAGTTCTTC
TRBV6-1	NA	TRBJ2-1	NA	CASSRLEAYNEQFF	TGTGCCAGCAGTCGACTGGAAGCCTACAATGAGCAGTTCTTC
TRBV13	TRBD2	TRBJ2-5	NA	CASSTRLAGWETQYF	TGTGCCAGCAGCACCCGACTAGCGGGTTGGGAGACCCAGTACTTC
TRBV4-2	NA	TRBJ2-7	NA	CASSQDLGQGWEQYF	TGTGCCAGCAGCCAAGATCTGGGACAAGGGTGGGAGCAGTACTTC
TRBV11-2	TRBD2	TRBJ2-1	NA	CASSRAGGFYNEQFF	TGTGCCAGCAGCCGAGCGGGGGGTTTTTACAATGAGCAGTTCTTC
TRBV20-1	NA	TRBJ1-2	NA	CSVGANYGYTF	TGCAGTGTGGGAGCTAACTATGGCTACACCTTC
TRBV18	NA	TRBJ2-3	NA	CASSPSQPTDTQYF	TGTGCCAGCTCACCGTCACAGCCCACAGATACGCAGTATTTT
TRBV29-1	TRBD2	TRBJ2-1	NA	CSVWTSGNEQFF	TGCAGCGTTTGGACTAGCGGGAATGAGCAGTTCTTC
TRBV7-7	NA	TRBJ2-3	once	CASSLTTGDTQYF	TGTGCTAGCAGCTTAACTACGGGAGATACGCAGTATTTT
TRBV14	NA	TRBJ2-6	NA	CASSQDPGTPGANVLTF	TGTGCCAGCAGCCAAGATCCCGGGACACCCGGGGCCAACGTCCTGACTTTC
TRBV11-2	TRBD1	TRBJ2-3	NA	CASSSIRGRGRGTDTQYF	TGTGCCAGCAGCTCGATCCGCGGCAGGGGGCGCGGCACAGATACGCAGTATTTT
TRBV5-4	TRBD1	TRBJ2-5	NA	CASSETGFGETQYF	TGTGCCAGCAGCGAGACAGGGTTCGGGGAGACCCAGTACTTC
TRBV27	NA	TRBJ1-1	NA	CASRGANTEAFF	TGTGCCAGCAGGGGGGCAAACACTGAAGCTTTCTTT
TRBV7-2	NA	TRBJ1-2	NA	CASGRNSQVSNFNGYTF	TGTGCCAGCGGCCGAAACAGTCAGGTCTCCAATTTCAATGGCTACACCTTC
TRBV11-2	NA	TRBJ1-2	NA	CASSLGAAGPYGYTF	TGTGCCAGCAGCTTAGGCGCGGCAGGGCCCTATGGCTACACCTTC
TRBV7-9	NA	TRBJ1-6	NA	CASSRVRQGNSPLHF	TGTGCCAGCAGCCGTGTACGGCAGGGGAATTCACCCCTCCACTTT
TRBV6-5	NA	TRBJ1-1	NA	CASSYSGGLNTEAFF	TGTGCCAGCAGTTACTCGGGCGGGTTGAACACTGAAGCTTTCTTT
TRBV25-1	NA	TRBJ1-2	NA	CASSEAGRDGYTF	TGTGCCAGCAGTGAAGCGGGGAGGGATGGCTACACCTTC
TRBV20-1	NA	TRBJ1-1	NA	CSARMNTEAFF	TGCAGTGCCAGGATGAACACTGAAGCTTTCTTT
TRBV5-4	TRBD1	TRBJ2-7	NA	CASSFREVQGARSYEQYF	TGTGCCAGCAGCTTCCGAGAAGTACAGGGGGCGCGATCCTACGAGCAGTACTTC
TRBV29-1	TRBD1	TRBJ2-5	NA	CSVAPGQWQETQYF	TGCAGCGTTGCGCCGGGACAGTGGCAAGAGACCCAGTACTTC
TRBV18	TRBD1	TRBJ2-3	NA	CASSRDRGHGDTQYF	TGTGCCAGCTCACGAGACAGGGGGCATGGAGATACGCAGTATTTT
TRBV5-1	TRBD1	TRBJ2-7	NA	CASSLGTGVTEQYF	TGCGCCAGCAGCTTGGGGACAGGTGTAACCGAGCAGTACTTC
TRBV5-1	TRBD1	TRBJ2-1	NA	CASSLTGGTNEQFF	TGCGCCAGCAGCTTAACAGGGGGAACGAATGAGCAGTTCTTC